Listed below are T cell receptor beta chains from one sample, sequenced in a study of CD8+ T cells in alopecia areata. TCRdb's table, derived via immunoSEQ multiplex PCR, lists solely in-frame clones and lacks some. The repertoire has about 150,000 clones, approximately 65% of them found once; the top ten carry approximately 34%. Sample: CD8+ T cells sorted from blood. These receptors were obtained from a human donor in good health. Each CDR3 is given with its conserved first and last residue. Each record gives: V gene, D gene, J gene, CDR3 protein. The D gene is left open where the match is weak.

V: TRBV4-2; D: -; J: TRBJ1-5; CDR3: CASSASGDYSNQPQHF
V: TRBV9; D: -; J: TRBJ2-5; CDR3: CASSVIGARETQYF
V: TRBV29-1; D: -; J: TRBJ1-1; CDR3: CSVGEEAFF
V: TRBV27; D: -; J: TRBJ2-7; CDR3: CASSTGPTYEQYF
V: TRBV19; D: TRBD1; J: TRBJ1-2; CDR3: CASSYQGAPGYTF
V: TRBV9; D: -; J: TRBJ1-1; CDR3: CASRRGQNTEAFF
V: TRBV6-5; D: TRBD2; J: TRBJ2-7; CDR3: CASSPGTSGNNEQYF
V: TRBV5-1; D: -; J: TRBJ1-2; CDR3: CASRADGYYGYTF
V: TRBV2; D: TRBD1; J: TRBJ2-2; CDR3: CASRGQVGNTGELFF
V: TRBV5-4; D: -; J: TRBJ1-1; CDR3: CASSLLSNTEAFF
V: TRBV7-6; D: -; J: TRBJ1-1; CDR3: CASSLGSAGEETEAFF
V: TRBV4-1; D: -; J: TRBJ1-1; CDR3: CASSQDGWGNTEAFF
V: TRBV29-1; D: -; J: TRBJ1-1; CDR3: CSVAVWENTEAFF
V: TRBV5-1; D: -; J: TRBJ2-2; CDR3: CATSDLNTGELFF
V: TRBV28; D: -; J: TRBJ1-2; CDR3: CASSLYGRRGTF
V: TRBV5-1; D: -; J: TRBJ2-2; CDR3: CASSLFNLPFVVDTGELFF
V: TRBV2; D: TRBD2; J: TRBJ2-1; CDR3: CASRLAAEQFF
V: TRBV4-1; D: -; J: TRBJ2-5; CDR3: CASSPSRRNQETQYF